This T cell receptor (beta chain) stems from a study of shared clonotypes between healthy human individuals. General observations from the study: Naive subsets typically showed greater estimated richness than memory subsets. Researchers sampled only blood; tissue repertoires likely differ.

Turning to this clone: The antigen remains undetermined.

The length of the CDR3 is 15 residues. V lost 0 bases to trimming and J lost 0 bases, with 5 bases between them. Germline CDR1 and CDR2: SNHLY and FYNNEI. Partitioning of CD4+ cells yielded a CD45RA+ naive subset and a CD45RA-negative memory subset. Method: immunoSEQ multiplex PCR; TCRdb's copy keeps in-frame clones and lacks some. The profile covers hundreds of thousands of clones, with about 74% appearing a single time and 9% to 12% taken by the ten largest. Material for sequencing was memory CD4+ T cells sorted from blood. As for subset: CD45RA-negative fraction. The clonotype comes from a man aged 30-40 years in good health. The chain combines TRBV2 with TRBJ2-2; D is undetermined. The CDR3: CASSEAHANTGELFF. In DNA form, the CDR3 reads TGTGCCAGCAGTGAAGCCCACGCGAACACCGGGGAGCTGTTTTTT.